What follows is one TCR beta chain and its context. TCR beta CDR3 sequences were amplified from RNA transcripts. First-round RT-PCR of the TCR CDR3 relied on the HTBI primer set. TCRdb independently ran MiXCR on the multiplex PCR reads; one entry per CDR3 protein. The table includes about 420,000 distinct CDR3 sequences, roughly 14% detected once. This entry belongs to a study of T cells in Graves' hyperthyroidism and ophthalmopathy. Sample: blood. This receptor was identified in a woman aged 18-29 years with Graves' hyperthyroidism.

The CDR3 DNA reads TGCGCCAGCACACCATACGCGGGTGCCTATGGCTACACCTTC. The encoded protein is CASTPYAGAYGYTF. This rearrangement joins TRBV4-1 to TRBJ1-2, with D unresolved. V lost 7 bases and J lost 4, with 16 bases in between. Germline V CDR1 and CDR2: MGHRA, YSYEKL. This CDR3 spans 14 amino acids.